One T cell receptor (beta chain) is described in this entry. Antigen specificity is unknown. The CDR3 totals 15 residues. In germline, CDR1 is SGHRS, CDR2 YFSETQ. The junction had 9 bases not matched to a gene; V was cut back by 3 bases and J by 8 bases. TCR beta VDJ and CDR3 were profiled, and genomic DNA was the template. A single record per CDR3 protein comes from TCRdb applying MiXCR to the reads. The table lists 450,000 to 550,000 distinct CDR3 sequences, approximately 33% of them singletons, with 0.82% in the top ten. This entry belongs to a study of CD8+CD57+ T cells in acquired aplastic anemia. On the study more broadly: An average of roughly 3 ug of DNA was obtained from sorted CD4+ and CD8+ cells. Overall study findings and caveats: No significant difference in CD8+ Simpson's diversity was found between patients and controls. Overlapping CD8+ CDR3 repertoires of patients and controls contained under 35 shared sequences.

Sequenced patients had shown CD8+CD57+ cell expansion by flow cytometry. The sequenced sample was sorted CD4+, CD8+, or CD8+CD57+ T cells (not recorded which) from PBMCs. The gene calls are TRBV5-1 and TRBJ2-1, with 9 bases fitting TRBD1. The sequence was collected from a human donor with aplastic anemia. The CDR3, as DNA: TGCGCCAGCAGCTCACCGGGACAGGGCAGCGATGAGCAGTTCTTC. It encodes CASSSPGQGSDEQFF.